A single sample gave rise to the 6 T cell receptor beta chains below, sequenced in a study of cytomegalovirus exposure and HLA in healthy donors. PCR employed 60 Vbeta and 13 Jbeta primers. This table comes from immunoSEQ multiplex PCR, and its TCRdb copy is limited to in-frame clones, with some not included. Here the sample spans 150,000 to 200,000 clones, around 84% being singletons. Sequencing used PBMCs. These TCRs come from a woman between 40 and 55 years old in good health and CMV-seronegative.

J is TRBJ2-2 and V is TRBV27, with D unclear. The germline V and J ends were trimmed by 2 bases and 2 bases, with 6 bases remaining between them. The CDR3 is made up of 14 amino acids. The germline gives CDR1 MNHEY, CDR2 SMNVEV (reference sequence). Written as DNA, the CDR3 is TGTGCCAGCAGTTTACTAGATAACACCGGGGAGCTGTTTTTT. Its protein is CASSLLDNTGELFF.

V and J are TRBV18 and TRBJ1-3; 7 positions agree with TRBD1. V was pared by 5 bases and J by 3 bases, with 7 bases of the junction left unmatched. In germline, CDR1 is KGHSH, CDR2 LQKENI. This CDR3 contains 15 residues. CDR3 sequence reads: CASSAETGDGNTIYF. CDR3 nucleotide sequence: TGTGCCAGCTCAGCGGAAACAGGGGATGGAAACACCATATATTTT.

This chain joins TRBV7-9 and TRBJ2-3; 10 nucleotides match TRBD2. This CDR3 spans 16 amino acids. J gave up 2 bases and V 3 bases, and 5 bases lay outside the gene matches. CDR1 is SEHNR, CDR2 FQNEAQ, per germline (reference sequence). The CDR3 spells CASSFYSGGSTDTQYF. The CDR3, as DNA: TGTGCCAGCAGCTTCTATAGCGGGGGGTCCACAGATACGCAGTATTTT. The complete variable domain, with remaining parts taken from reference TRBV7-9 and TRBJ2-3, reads DTGVSQNPRHKITKRGQNVTFRCDPISEHNRLYWYRQTLGQGPEFLTYFQNEAQLEKSRLLSDRFSAERPKGSFSTLEIQRTEQGDSAMYLCASSFYSGGSTDTQYFGPGTRLTVL.

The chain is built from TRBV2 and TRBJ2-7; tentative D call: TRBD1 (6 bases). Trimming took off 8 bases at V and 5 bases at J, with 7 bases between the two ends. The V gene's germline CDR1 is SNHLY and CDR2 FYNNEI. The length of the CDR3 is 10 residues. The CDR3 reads CASGGDEQYF. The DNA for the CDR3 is TGTGCCAGCGGGGGCGACGAGCAGTACTTC.

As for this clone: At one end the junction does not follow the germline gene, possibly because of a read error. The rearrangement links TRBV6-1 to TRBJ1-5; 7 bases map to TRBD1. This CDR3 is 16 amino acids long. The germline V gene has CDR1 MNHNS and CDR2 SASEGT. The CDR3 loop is CACSELPGGNNQPQHF. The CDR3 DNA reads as TGTGCCTGCAGTGAACTTCCAGGGGGGAACAATCAGCCCCAGCATTTT.

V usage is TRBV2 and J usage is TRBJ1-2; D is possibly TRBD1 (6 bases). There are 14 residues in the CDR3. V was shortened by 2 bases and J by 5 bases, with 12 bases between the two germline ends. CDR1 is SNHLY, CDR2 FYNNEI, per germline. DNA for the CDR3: TGTGCCAGCAGTGAAACGGCAGGGGAGTATGGCTACACCTTC. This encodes CASSETAGEYGYTF.